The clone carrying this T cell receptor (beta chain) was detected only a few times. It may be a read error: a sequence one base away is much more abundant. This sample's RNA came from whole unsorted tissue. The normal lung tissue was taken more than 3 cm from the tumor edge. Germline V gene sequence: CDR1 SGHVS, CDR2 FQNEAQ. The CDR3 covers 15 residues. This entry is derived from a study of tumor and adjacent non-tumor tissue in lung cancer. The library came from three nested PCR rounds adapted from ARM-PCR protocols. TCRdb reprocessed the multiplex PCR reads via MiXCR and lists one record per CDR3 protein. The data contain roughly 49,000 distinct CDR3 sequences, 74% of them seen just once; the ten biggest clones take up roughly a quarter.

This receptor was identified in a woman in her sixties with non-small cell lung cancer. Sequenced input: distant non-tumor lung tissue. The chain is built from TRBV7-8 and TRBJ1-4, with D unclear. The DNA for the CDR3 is TGTGCCAGCAACTTAAGGGAGGGTCCGAATGAAAAACTGTTTTTT. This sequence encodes CASNLREGPNEKLFF.